This TCR beta chain was sequenced during a study of T cell responses to AZD1222 COVID-19 vaccine. Study findings and constraints: At baseline, seropositivity was found in only 5 to 7 AZD1222 recipients. Females made up more of the donors, who were largely white British, and clonal diversity may have come out too low. Nearly half of unique spike-specific TCRs reportedly avoided B.1.351 and B.1.1.7 mutated regions.

This CDR3 contains 14 residues. The V and J ends lost 7 bases and 3 bases, in that order; junction bases with no gene match: 7. Germline loops: CDR1 MGHDK, CDR2 SYGVNS. Turning to this clone: What it recognizes is unknown.

Some clones are missing from TCRdb's copy, which holds only in-frame ones; the method was immunoSEQ multiplex PCR. The table includes 150,000 to 200,000 clones, around nine tenths detected once. The source is an adult in good health. The chain has TRBV25-1 and TRBJ1-2; 8 nucleotides match TRBD1. Sequenced here: peripheral blood, sampled on day 0 of AZD1222 vaccination. The CDR3 protein is CASTRTGSDYGYTF. The CDR3 region has the DNA TGTGCCAGCACCCGGACAGGGTCGGACTATGGCTACACCTTC.